The table lists the clone carrying this T cell receptor beta chain with a few counts. What it binds is unknown. The sample is drawn from a study of post-analysis software for immune sequencing data. Study results and caveats: Samples sharing a preparation batch grouped tightly together when assessed by F measure. TRBV segments more frequent in patients than in controls numbered a few and included TRBV5-6, TRBV5-1 and TRBV20-1.

J gave up 3 bases and V 3 bases, and 13 bases lay outside the gene matches. CDR1 DFQATT and CDR2 SNEGSKA come from the germline V gene (reference sequence). This CDR3 spans 17 amino acids. The library was made from cDNA and included unique molecular identifiers. Each CDR3 protein gets one entry after TCRdb re-called the PCR reads with MiXCR. Altogether 650,000 to 900,000 distinct CDR3 sequences are present, 46% being singletons, with the ten largest covering approximately 5%. This chain joins TRBV20-1 and TRBJ2-1; 8 bases agree with TRBD2. What was sequenced was blood. This sequence was found in a girl aged 10 to 17 with multiple sclerosis. The CDR3 reads CSASGAGGAGGYNEQFF. In nucleotides, the CDR3 is TGCAGTGCTAGTGGGGCCGGGGGCGCGGGAGGCTACAATGAGCAGTTCTTC.